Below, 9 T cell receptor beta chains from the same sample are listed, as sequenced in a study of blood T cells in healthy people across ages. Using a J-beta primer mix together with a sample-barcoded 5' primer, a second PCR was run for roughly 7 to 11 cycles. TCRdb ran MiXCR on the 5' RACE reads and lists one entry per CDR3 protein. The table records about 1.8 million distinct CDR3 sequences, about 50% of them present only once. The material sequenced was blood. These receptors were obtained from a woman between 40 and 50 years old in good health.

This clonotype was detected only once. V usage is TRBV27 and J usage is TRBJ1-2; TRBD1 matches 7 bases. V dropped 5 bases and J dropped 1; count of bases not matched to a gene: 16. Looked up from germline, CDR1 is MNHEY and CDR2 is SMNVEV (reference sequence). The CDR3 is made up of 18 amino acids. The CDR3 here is CASSGLGGGSRYNYGYTF. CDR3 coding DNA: TGTGCCAGCAGTGGATTAGGGGGCGGGAGCCGATATAACTATGGCTACACCTTC.

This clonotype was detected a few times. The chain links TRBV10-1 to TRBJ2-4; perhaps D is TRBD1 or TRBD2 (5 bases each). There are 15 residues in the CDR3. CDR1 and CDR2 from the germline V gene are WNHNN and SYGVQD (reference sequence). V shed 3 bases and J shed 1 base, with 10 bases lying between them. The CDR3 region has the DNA TGCGCCAGCAGTGATTCGGGGACGGCCAAAAACATTCAGTACTTC. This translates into CASSDSGTAKNIQYF.

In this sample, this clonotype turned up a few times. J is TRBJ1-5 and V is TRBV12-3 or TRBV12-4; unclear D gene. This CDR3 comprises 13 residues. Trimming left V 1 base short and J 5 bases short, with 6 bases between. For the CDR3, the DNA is TGTGCCAGCAGTTTAGGGAGCGATCAGCCCCAGCATTTT. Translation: CASSLGSDQPQHF.

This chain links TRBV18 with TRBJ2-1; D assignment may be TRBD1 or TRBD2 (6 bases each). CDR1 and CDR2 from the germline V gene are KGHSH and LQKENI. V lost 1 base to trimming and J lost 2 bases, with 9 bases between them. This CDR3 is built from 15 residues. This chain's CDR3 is CASSPQGGAYNEQFF. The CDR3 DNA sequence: TGTGCCAGCTCACCACAGGGGGGTGCCTACAATGAGCAGTTCTTC.

The CDR3 loop is CASSKKVPSSYNEQFF. The CDR3, as DNA: TGCGCCAGCAGCAAAAAAGTACCCAGCTCCTACAATGAGCAGTTCTTC. The chain recombines TRBV5-1 with TRBJ2-1; no clear D gene. CDR3 size: 16 residues. Germline assignment: CDR1 SGHRS and CDR2 YFSETQ. V dropped 4 bases and J dropped 0 bases, with 14 bases sitting between them.

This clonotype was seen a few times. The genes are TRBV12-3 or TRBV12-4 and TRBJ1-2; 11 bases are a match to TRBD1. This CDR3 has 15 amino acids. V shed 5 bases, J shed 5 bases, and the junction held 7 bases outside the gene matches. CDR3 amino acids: CASSAGQGARYGYTF. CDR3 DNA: TGTGCCAGCAGTGCCGGACAGGGGGCGAGGTATGGCTACACCTTC.

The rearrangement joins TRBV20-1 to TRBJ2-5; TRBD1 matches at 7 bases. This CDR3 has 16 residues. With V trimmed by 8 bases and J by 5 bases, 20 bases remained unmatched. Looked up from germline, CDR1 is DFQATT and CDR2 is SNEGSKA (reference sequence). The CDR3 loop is CSPTYLRDSALETQYF. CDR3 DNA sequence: TGCAGTCCAACATACCTCCGGGACAGCGCTTTGGAGACCCAGTACTTC.

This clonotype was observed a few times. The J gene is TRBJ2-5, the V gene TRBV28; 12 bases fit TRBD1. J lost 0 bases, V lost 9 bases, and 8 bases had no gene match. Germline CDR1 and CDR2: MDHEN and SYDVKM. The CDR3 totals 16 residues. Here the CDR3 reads CASAGTGGFYQETQYF. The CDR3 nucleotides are TGTGCCAGTGCCGGGACAGGGGGCTTTTACCAAGAGACCCAGTACTTC.

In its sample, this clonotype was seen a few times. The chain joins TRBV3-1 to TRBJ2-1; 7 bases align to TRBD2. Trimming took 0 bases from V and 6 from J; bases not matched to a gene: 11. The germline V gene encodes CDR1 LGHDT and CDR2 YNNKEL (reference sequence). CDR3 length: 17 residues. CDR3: CASSQDRPGGARNEQFF. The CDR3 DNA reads TGTGCCAGCAGCCAAGATCGGCCGGGGGGTGCCCGCAATGAGCAGTTCTTC.